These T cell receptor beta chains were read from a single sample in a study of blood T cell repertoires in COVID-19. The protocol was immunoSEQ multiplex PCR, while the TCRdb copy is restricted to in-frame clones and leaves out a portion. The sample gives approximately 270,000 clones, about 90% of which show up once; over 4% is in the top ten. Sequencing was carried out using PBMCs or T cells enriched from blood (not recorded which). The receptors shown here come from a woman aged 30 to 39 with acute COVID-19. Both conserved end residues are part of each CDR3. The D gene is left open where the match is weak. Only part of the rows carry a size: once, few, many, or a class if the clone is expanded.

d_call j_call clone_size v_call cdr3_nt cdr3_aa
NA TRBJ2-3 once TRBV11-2 TGTGCCAGCAGCTTAGAAGACAACACAGATACGCAGTATTTT CASSLEDNTDTQYF
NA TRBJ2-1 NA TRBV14 TGTGCCAGCAGCCAATGGCAGACTAGACAGTCCAATGAGCAGTTCTTC CASSQWQTRQSNEQFF
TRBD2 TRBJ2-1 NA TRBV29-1 TGCAGCGTAGCGGGAGGCATGATTTCCTACAATGAGCAGTTCTTC CSVAGGMISYNEQFF
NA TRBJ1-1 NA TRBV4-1 TGCGCCAGCAGCCAAGTTCAGGGTGTGAACACTGAAGCTTTCTTT CASSQVQGVNTEAFF
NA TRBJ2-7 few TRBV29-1 TGCAGCGTTGAAGGGAGGGACTCCGAGCAGTACTTC CSVEGRDSEQYF
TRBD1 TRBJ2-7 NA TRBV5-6 TGTGCCAGCAGCTTGGGAAGGACAGGGGGCATGAACGAGCAGTACTTC CASSLGRTGGMNEQYF
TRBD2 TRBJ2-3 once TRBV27 TGTGCCAGCAGTCCAATCTTCGGGACTAGCGGGAGAAATCAGATCACAGATACGCAGTATTTT CASSPIFGTSGRNQITDTQYF
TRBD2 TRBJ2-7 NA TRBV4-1 TGCGCCAGCAGCCAAGATACAGCGGGAACTTCTGGCGAGCAGTACTTC CASSQDTAGTSGEQYF
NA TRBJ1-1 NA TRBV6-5 TGTGCCAGCAGTTACTTCTACAGCAACACTGAAGCTTTCTTT CASSYFYSNTEAFF
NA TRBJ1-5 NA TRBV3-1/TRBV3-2 TGTGCCAGCAGCGAAAGTTCTACAGGGAATCAGCCCCAGCATTTT CASSESSTGNQPQHF
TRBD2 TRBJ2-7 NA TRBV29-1 TGCAGCGTCGGAGCGGGAGTGTCCTACGAGCAGTACTTC CSVGAGVSYEQYF
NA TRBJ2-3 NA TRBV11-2 TGTGCCAGCAGCTCCCTCGAAGACAGCGCGCAGTATTTT CASSSLEDSAQYF
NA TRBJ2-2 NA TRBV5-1 TGCGCCAGCAGCTTGTTCGCGAACACCGGGGAGCTGTTTTTT CASSLFANTGELFF
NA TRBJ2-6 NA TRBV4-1 TGCGCCAGCAGCCAAGATCGGGGTGGTGGGGCCAACGTCCTGACTTTC CASSQDRGGGANVLTF
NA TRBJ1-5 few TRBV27 TGTGCCAGCAGTATACAGGGTTGGAGCAATCAGCCCCAGCATTTT CASSIQGWSNQPQHF
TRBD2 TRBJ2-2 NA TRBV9 TGTGCCAGCAGCGGCACTAGCGGGATATTTCAAGGTGCTAACACCGGGGAGCTGTTTTTT CASSGTSGIFQGANTGELFF
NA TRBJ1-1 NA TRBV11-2 TGTGCCAGCAGCTACACTAGCTTATCGGACACTGAAGCTTTCTTT CASSYTSLSDTEAFF
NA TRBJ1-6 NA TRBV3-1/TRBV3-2 TGTGCCAGCAGCCAGGCGAGGTCCGGCTCCTATAATTCACCCCTCCACTTT CASSQARSGSYNSPLHF
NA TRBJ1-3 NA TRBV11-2 TGTGCCAGCAGCTTGCCCCAGGGTGAAAACACCATATATTTT CASSLPQGENTIYF
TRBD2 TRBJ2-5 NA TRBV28 TGTGCCAGCAGTTTCGAGGAGCGGGAGGGCAGAAAGACCCAGTACTTC CASSFEEREGRKTQYF
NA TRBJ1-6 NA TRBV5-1 TGCGCCAGCAGCTTGGGACAGTCTTCACCCCTCCACTTT CASSLGQSSPLHF
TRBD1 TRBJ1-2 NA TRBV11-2 TGTGCCAGCAGCCCTGCAGGGACAGTAAGCTATGGCTACACCTTC CASSPAGTVSYGYTF
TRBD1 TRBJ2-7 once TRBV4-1 TGCGCCAGCAGCCAAGCGACAGGGTTCTACGAGCAGTACTTC CASSQATGFYEQYF
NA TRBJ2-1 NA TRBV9 TGTGCCAGCAGCGTTCTCGGCAATGAGCAGTTCTTC CASSVLGNEQFF
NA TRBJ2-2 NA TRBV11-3 TGTGCCAGCAGCTTAGGAGATACGAACACCGGGGAGCTGTTTTTT CASSLGDTNTGELFF
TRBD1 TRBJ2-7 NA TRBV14 TGTGCCAGCAGCCATCTGTTGGGGACAGGGTATTTCGAGCAGTACTTC CASSHLLGTGYFEQYF
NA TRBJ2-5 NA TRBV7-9 TGTGCCAGCAGCATTCGTGGCACCCCACGCCAAGAGACCCAGTACTTC CASSIRGTPRQETQYF
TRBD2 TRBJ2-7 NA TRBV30 TGTGCCTGCTTAAGGACTAGTGAAGCCTACGAGCAGTACTTC CACLRTSEAYEQYF
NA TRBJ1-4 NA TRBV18 TGTGCCAGCTCACCATCTTCGGTTCCTAATGAAAAACTGTTTTTT CASSPSSVPNEKLFF
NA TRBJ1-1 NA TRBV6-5 TGTGCCAGCAGGCCAGGACTCAGCCAGAACACTGAAGCTTTCTTT CASRPGLSQNTEAFF
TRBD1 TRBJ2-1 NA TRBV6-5 TGTGCCAGCAGTTACCCCGGGACAGGGGAGAACAATGAGCAGTTCTTC CASSYPGTGENNEQFF
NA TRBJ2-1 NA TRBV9 TGTGCCAGCAGCGTAGTACAGGGTGAGCAGTTCTTC CASSVVQGEQFF
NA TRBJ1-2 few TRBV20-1 TGCAGTGCTAGTCCGGGAGCTAACTATGGCTACACCTTC CSASPGANYGYTF
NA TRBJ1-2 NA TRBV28 TGTGCCAGCAATATCCTGTCTCAGGACTATGGCTACACCTTC CASNILSQDYGYTF
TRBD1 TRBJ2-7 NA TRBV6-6 TGTGCCAGCAGTACCGACAGGGGGCAAATCGAGCAGTACTTC CASSTDRGQIEQYF
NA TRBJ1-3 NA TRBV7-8 TGTGCCAGCAGTTTGACCAGGGACACCATATATTTT CASSLTRDTIYF
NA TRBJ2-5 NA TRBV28 TGTGCCAGCAGTTTCCCCACTAATGTGGAGACCCAGTACTTC CASSFPTNVETQYF
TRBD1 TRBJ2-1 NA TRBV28 TGTGCCAGCAACCGGGACAGCTTAAGTGAGCAGTTCTTC CASNRDSLSEQFF
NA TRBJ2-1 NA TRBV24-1 TGTGCCACCCCCTTACACCCCAGCTCCTACAATGAGCAGTTCTTC CATPLHPSSYNEQFF
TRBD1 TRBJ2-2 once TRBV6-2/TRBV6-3 TGTGCCAGCAGTTACTTCTATGGACAGGGGGTCGGGGAGCTGTTTTTT CASSYFYGQGVGELFF
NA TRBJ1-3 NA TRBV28 TGTGCCAGCAGTTTAGGGCGGGTCCCTGGAAACACCATATATTTT CASSLGRVPGNTIYF
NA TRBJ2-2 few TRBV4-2 TGTGCCAGCAGCCAAGCGCAACTCGCCGGGGAGCTGTTTTTT CASSQAQLAGELFF
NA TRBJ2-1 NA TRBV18 TGTGCCAGCTCACCACCTTCGGACAATGAGCAGTTCTTC CASSPPSDNEQFF
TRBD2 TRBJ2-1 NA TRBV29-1 TGCAGCGTTGAGATAGCGGGAGTATCCTACAATGAGCAGTTCTTC CSVEIAGVSYNEQFF
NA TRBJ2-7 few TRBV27 TGTGCCAGCACCGCGGGTAGTCCCAGTAACGAGCAGTACTTC CASTAGSPSNEQYF